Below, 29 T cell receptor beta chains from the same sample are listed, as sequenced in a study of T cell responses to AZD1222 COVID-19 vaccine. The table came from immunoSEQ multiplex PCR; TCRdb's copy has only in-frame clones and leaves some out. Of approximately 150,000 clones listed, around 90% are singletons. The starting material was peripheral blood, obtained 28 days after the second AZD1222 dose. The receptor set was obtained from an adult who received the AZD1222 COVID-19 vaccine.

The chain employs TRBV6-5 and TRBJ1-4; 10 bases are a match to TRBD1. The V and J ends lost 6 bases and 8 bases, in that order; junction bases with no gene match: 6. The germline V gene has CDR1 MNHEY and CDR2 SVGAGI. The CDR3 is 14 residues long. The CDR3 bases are TGTGCCAGCAGACCGACAGGGGGCTCGGAAAAACTGTTTTTT. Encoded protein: CASRPTGGSEKLFF.

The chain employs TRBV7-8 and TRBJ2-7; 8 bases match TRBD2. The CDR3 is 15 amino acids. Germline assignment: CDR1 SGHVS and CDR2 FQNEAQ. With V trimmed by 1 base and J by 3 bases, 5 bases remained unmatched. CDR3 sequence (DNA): TGTGCCAGCAGCTTAGTGGCTAGCGGGCTCTACGAGCAGTACTTC. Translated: CASSLVASGLYEQYF.

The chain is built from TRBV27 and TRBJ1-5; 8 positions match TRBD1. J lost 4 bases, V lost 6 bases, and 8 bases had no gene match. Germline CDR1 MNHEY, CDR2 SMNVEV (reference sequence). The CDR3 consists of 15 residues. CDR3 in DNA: TGTGCCAGCAGAACCGGGACAGGTGTAAATCAGCCCCAGCATTTT. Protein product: CASRTGTGVNQPQHF.

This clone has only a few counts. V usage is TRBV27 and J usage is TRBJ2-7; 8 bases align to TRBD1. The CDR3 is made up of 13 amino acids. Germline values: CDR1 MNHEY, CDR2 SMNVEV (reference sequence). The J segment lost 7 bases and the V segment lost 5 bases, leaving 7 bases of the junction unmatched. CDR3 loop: CASSLTGGWEQYF. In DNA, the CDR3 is TGTGCCAGCAGTCTAACAGGGGGGTGGGAGCAGTACTTC.

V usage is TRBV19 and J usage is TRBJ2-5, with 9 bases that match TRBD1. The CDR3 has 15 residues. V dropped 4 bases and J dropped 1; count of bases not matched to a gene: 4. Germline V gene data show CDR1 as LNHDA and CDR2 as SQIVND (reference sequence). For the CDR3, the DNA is TGTGCCAGTAGTAAGCAGACAGGGGGCCAAGAGACCCAGTACTTC. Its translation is CASSKQTGGQETQYF.

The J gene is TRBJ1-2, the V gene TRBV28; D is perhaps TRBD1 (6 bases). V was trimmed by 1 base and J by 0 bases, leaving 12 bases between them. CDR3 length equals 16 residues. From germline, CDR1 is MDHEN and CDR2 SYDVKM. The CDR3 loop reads CASSLLRGWANYGYTF. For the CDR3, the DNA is TGTGCCAGCAGTTTATTGAGGGGGTGGGCTAACTATGGCTACACCTTC.

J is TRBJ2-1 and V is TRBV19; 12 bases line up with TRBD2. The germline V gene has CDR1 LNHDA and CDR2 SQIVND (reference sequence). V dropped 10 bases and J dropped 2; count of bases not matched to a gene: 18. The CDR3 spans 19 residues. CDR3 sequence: CATFRLAGVPQIPYNEQFF. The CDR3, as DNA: TGTGCCACTTTCAGACTAGCGGGAGTTCCCCAAATCCCCTACAATGAGCAGTTCTTC.

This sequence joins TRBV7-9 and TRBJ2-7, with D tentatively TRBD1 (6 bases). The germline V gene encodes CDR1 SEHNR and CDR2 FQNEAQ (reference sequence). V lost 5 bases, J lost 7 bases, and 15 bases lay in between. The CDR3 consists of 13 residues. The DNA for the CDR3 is TGTGCCAGCAGCCCTAGGGCGAGGGGGGAGCAGTACGTC. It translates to CASSPRARGEQYV.

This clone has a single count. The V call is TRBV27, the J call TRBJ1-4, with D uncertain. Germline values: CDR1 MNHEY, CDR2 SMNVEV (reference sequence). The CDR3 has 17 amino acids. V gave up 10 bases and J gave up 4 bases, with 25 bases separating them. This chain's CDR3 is CATHIDERSEDNEKLFF. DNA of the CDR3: TGTGCCACCCATATTGATGAACGATCCGAGGATAATGAAAAACTGTTTTTT.

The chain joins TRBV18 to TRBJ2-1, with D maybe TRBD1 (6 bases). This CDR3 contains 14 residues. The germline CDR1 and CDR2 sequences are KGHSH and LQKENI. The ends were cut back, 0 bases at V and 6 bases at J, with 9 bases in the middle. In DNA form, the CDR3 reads TGTGCCAGCTCACCACCGGACAGCCTCAATGAGCAGTTCTTC. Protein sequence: CASSPPDSLNEQFF.

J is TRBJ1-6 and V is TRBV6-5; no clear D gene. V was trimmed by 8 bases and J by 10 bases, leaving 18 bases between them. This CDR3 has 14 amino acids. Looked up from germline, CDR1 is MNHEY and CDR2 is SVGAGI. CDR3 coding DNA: TGTGCCAGCGGAAAGCAGGCCCTGGGGTCACCCCTCCACTTT. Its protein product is CASGKQALGSPLHF.

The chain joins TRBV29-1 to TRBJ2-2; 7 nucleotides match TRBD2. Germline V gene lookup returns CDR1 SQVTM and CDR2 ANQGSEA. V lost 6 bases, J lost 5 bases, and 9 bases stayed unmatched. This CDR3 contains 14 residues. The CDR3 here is CSVRSGVETGELFF. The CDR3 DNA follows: TGCAGCGTGAGGAGCGGGGTGGAGACCGGGGAGCTGTTTTTT.

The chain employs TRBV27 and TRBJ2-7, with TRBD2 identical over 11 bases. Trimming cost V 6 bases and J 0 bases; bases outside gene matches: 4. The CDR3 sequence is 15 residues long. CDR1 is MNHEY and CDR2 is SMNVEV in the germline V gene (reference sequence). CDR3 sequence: CASSWTSGFSYEQYF. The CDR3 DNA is TGTGCCAGCAGCTGGACTAGCGGGTTCTCCTACGAGCAGTACTTC.

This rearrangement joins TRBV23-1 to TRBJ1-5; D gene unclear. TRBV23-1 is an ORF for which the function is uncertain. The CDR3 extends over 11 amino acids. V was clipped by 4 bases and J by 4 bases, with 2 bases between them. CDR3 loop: CASSRNQPQHF. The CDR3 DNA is TGCGCCAGCAGTCGTAATCAGCCCCAGCATTTT.

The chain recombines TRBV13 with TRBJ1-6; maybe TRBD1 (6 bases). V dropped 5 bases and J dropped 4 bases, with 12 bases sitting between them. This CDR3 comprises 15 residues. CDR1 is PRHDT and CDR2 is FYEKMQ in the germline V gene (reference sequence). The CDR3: CASSPWTEYNSPLHF. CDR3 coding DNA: TGTGCCAGCAGCCCTTGGACAGAGTATAATTCACCCCTCCACTTT.

Here the CDR3 DNA reads TGTGCCAGTAGTATCGTCTCCGGGGAGCTGTTTTTT. Protein sequence: CASSIVSGELFF. This chain joins TRBV19 and TRBJ2-2; no reliable D call. V was trimmed by 3 bases and J by 6 bases, leaving 5 bases between them. The CDR3 is 12 amino acids. Germline CDR1 reads LNHDA; CDR2 reads SQIVND (reference sequence).

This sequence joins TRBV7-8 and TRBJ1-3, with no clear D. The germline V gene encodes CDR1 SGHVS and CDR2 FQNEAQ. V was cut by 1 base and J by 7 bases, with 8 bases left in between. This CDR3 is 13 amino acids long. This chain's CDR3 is CASSLVAGNTIYF. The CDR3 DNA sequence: TGTGCCAGCAGCTTAGTGGCCGGGAACACCATATATTTT.

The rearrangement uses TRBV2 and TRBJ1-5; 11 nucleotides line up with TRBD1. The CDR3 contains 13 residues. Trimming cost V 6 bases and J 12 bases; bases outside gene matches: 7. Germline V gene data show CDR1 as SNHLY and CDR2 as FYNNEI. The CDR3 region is CASRGTGGVFQHF. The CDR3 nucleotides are TGTGCCAGCAGGGGGACAGGGGGTGTCTTCCAGCATTTT. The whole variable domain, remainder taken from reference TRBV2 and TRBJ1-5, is EPEVTQTPSHQVTQMGQEVILRCVPISNHLYFYWYRQILGQKVEFLVSFYNNEISEKSEIFDDQFSVERPDGSNFTLKIRSTKLEDSAMYFCASRGTGGVFQHFGDGTRLSIL.

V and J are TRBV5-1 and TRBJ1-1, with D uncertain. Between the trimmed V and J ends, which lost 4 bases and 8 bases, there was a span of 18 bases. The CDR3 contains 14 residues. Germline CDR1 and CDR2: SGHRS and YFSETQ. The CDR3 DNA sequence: TGCGCCAGCAGCCAAATCGACTCGGGAATGGAAGCTTTCTTT. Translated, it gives CASSQIDSGMEAFF.

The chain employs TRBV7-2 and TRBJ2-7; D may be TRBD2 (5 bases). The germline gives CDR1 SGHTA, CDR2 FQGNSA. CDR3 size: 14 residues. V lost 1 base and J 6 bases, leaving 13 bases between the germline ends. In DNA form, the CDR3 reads TGTGCCAGCAGCTTAGATAACAGAGGGCGCGAGCAGTACTTC. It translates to CASSLDNRGREQYF.

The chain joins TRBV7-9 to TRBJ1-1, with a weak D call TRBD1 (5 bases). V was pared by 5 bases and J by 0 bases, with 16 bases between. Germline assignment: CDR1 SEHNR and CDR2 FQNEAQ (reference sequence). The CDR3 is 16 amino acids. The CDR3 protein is CASSLYGGHLNTEAFF. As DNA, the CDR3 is TGTGCCAGCAGCCTCTATGGTGGACACCTGAACACTGAAGCTTTCTTT.

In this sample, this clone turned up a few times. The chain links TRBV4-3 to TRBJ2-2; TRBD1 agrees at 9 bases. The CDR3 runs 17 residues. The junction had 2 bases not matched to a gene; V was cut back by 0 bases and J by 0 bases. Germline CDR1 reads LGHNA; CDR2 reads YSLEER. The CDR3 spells CASSQDDRGSNTGELFF. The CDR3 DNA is TGCGCCAGCAGCCAAGACGACAGGGGGTCGAACACCGGGGAGCTGTTTTTT.

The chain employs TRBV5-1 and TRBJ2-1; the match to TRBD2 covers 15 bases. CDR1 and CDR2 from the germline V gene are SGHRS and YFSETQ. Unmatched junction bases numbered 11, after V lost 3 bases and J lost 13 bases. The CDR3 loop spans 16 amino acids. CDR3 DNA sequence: TGCGCCAGCAGCTCCTCCGGACTAGCGGGGGGGGCACTTCAGTTCTTC. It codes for CASSSSGLAGGALQFF.

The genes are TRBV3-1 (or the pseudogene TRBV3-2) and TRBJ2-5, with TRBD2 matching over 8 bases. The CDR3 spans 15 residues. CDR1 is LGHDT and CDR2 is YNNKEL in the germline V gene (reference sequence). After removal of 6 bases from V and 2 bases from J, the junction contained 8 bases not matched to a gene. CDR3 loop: CASRKAGAKQETQYF. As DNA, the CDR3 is TGTGCCAGCAGGAAAGCGGGGGCCAAACAAGAGACCCAGTACTTC.

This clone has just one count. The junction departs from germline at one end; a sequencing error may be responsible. Written as DNA, the CDR3 is TGTGCCAGCAGCCCTAGGACAGGGGGCCGCGTTTTT. This translates into CASSPRTGGRVF. The V and J genes are TRBV14 and TRBJ1-4; TRBD1 aligns across 11 bases. The CDR3 loop spans 12 amino acids. Germline-derived CDR1 and CDR2 are SGHDN and FVKESK.

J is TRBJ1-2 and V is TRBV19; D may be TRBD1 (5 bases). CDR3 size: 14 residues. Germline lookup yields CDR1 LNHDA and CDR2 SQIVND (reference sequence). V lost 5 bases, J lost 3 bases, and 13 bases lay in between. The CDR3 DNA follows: TGTGCCAGTAGTTGGGACGGTTCGGACTATGGCTACACCTTC. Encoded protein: CASSWDGSDYGYTF. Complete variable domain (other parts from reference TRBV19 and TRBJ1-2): DGGITQSPKYLFRKEGQNVTLSCEQNLNHDAMYWYRQDPGQGLRLIYYSQIVNDFQKGDIAEGYSVSREKKESFPLTVTSAQKNPTAFYLCASSWDGSDYGYTFGSGTRLTVV.

CDR3 sequence (DNA): TGTGCCAGCAGTTACTCCGCGGACAGGAGATATGGCTACACCTTC. Translated: CASSYSADRRYGYTF. V usage is TRBV6-5 and J usage is TRBJ1-2; TRBD1 aligns across 7 bases. The V gene end was trimmed by 0 bases and the J gene end by 5 bases; junction bases not matched to a gene: 6. The CDR3 spans 15 residues. CDR1 MNHEY and CDR2 SVGAGI come from the germline V gene.

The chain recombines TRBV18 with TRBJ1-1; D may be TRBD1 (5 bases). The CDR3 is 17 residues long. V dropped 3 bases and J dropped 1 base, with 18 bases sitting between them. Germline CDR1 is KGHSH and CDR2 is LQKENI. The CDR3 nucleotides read TGTGCCAGCTCACCTCTACGGCAGGGCGAAGGGAACACTGAAGCTTTCTTT. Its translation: CASSPLRQGEGNTEAFF.

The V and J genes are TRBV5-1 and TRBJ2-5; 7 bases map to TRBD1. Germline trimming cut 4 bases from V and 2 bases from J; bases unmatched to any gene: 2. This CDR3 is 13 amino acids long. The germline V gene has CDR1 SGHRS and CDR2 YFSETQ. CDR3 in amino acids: CASSPTGQETQYF. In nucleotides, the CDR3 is TGCGCCAGCAGCCCGACAGGGCAAGAGACCCAGTACTTC.